The 7 T cell receptor beta chains presented below share a single source sample, sequenced in a study of early stage breast cancer tumors. Clones were read by immunoSEQ multiplex PCR, and TCRdb kept only the in-frame ones, dropping some. The sample carries about 9,100 clones, 64% recorded once. The material sequenced was breast tumor tissue. The receptors shown here come from a person between 55 and 70 years old with breast cancer.

The sample holds one count of this clone. The gene calls are TRBV7-6 and TRBJ1-2; TRBD1 matches 11 bases. With 3 bases clipped from V and 1 base from J, the junction kept 7 bases outside the gene matches. The length of the CDR3 is 17 residues. The germline gives CDR1 SGHVS, CDR2 FNYEAQ. CDR3 nucleotides: TGTGCCAGCAGCTTCGCCGGGACAGGGGGAGTTAACTATGGCTACACCTTC. Translated, it gives CASSFAGTGGVNYGYTF.

This clone appeared a few times. This chain links TRBV6-6 with TRBJ2-1; D possibly corresponds to TRBD2 (7 bases). The germline CDR1 and CDR2 sequences are MNHNY and SVGAGI (reference sequence). The CDR3 length is 13 residues. Trimming pared 7 bases from V and 10 bases from J, leaving 17 bases between. The chain's CDR3 is CASIPRGAGEQFF. The CDR3 DNA is TGTGCCAGCATCCCCCGGGGGGCGGGAGAGCAGTTCTTC.

The chain links TRBV6-1 to TRBJ1-1; D is perhaps TRBD1 (6 bases). Germline lookup yields CDR1 MNHNS and CDR2 SASEGT. The CDR3 covers 15 residues. Deletions cut 4 bases from V and 2 bases from J, with 14 bases between. In nucleotides, the CDR3 is TGTGCCAGCAGTGCACAGGGTACAGGAAACACTGAAGCTTTCTTT. It yields the protein CASSAQGTGNTEAFF.

This chain uses TRBV4-1 with TRBJ1-2; TRBD1 agrees at 7 bases. Unmatched junction bases numbered 14, after V lost 3 bases and J lost 10 bases. The CDR3 runs to 15 residues. Germline-derived CDR1 and CDR2 are MGHRA and YSYEKL. CDR3 sequence (DNA): TGCGCCAGCAGCCAGGCGCCCACAGGGGTCCCTGCCTACACCTTC. Residues: CASSQAPTGVPAYTF.

The rearrangement uses TRBV19 and TRBJ1-1; 7 bases line up with TRBD1. Per germline, CDR1 LNHDA and CDR2 SQIVND (reference sequence). J lost 1 base, V lost 7 bases, and 6 bases had no gene match. The CDR3 runs to 14 residues. CDR3 protein: CASKADRWNTEAFF. CDR3 coding DNA: TGTGCCAGTAAGGCGGACAGGTGGAACACTGAAGCTTTCTTT.

The J gene is TRBJ1-2, the V gene TRBV11-2; no clear D. CDR1 is SGHAT, CDR2 FQNNGV, per germline. V lost 0 bases and J 5 bases, leaving 10 bases between the germline ends. CDR3 length: 14 amino acids. The CDR3 sequence: CASSLDGSGYGYTF. In nucleotides, the CDR3 is TGTGCCAGCAGCTTAGATGGGTCAGGTTATGGCTACACCTTC.

The chain combines TRBV9 with TRBJ2-7, with D perhaps given as TRBD1 or TRBD2 (6 bases each). Germline values: CDR1 SGDLS, CDR2 YYNGEE. V lost 0 bases and J 4 bases, leaving 14 bases between the germline ends. The CDR3 is 15 residues long. The CDR3 loop reads CASSVGGAGPYEQYF. CDR3 DNA sequence: TGTGCCAGCAGCGTAGGGGGGGCAGGCCCGTACGAGCAGTACTTC.